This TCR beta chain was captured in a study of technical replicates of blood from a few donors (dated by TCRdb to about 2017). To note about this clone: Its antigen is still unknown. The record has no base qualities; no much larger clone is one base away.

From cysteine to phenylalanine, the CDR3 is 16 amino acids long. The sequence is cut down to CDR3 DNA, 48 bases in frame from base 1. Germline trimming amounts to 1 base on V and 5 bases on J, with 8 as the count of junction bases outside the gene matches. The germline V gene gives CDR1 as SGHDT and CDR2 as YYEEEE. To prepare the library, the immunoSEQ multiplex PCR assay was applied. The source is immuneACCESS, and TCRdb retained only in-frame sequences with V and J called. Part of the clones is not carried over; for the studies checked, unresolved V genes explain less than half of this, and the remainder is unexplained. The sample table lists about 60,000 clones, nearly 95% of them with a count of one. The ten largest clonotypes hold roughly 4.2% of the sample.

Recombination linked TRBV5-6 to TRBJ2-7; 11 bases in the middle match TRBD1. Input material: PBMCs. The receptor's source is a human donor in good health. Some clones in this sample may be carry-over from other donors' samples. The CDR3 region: CASSLTGTGGLDEQYF. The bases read TGTGCCAGCAGCTTGACCGGGACAGGGGGTCTCGACGAGCAGTACTTC.